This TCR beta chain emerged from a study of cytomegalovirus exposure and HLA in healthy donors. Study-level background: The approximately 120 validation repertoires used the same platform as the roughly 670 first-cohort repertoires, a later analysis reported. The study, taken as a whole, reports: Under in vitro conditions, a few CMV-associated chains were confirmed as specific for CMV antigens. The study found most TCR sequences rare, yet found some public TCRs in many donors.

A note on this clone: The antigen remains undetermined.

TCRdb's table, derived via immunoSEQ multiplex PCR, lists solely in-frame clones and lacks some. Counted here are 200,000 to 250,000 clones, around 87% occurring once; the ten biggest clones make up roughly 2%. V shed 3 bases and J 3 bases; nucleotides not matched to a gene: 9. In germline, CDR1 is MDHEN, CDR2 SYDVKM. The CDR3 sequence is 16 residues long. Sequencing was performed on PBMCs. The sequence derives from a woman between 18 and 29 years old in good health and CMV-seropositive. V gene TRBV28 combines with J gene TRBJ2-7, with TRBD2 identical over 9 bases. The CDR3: CASSFVAGVFYYEQYF. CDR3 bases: TGTGCCAGCAGTTTTGTAGCGGGGGTGTTTTACTACGAGCAGTACTTC. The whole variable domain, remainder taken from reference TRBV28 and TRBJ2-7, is DVKVTQSSRYLVKRTGEKVFLECVQDMDHENMFWYRQDPGLGLRLIYFSYDVKMKEKGDIPEGYSVSREKKERFSLILESASTNQTSMYLCASSFVAGVFYYEQYFGPGTRLTVT.